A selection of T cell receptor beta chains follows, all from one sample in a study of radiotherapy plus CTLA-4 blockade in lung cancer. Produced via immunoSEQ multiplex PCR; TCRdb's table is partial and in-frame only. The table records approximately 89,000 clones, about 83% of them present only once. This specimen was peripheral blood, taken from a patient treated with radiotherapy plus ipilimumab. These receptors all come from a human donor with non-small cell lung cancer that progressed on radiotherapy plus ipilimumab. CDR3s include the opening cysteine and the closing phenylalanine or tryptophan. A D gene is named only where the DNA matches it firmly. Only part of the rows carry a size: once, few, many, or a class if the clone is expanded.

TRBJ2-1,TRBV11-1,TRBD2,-,CASSLGSGANEQFF,TGTGCCAGCAGCTTAGGTAGCGGGGCTAATGAGCAGTTCTTC
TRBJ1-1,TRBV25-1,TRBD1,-,CASEDRPNTEAFF,TGTGCCAGCGAGGACAGGCCCAACACTGAAGCTTTCTTT
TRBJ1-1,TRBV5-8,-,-,CARIPSRFMNTEAFF,TGTGCCAGGATACCCTCACGATTTATGAACACTGAAGCTTTCTTT
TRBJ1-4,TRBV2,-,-,CASRLTYNEKLFF,TGTGCCAGCAGGCTGACTTACAATGAAAAACTGTTTTTT
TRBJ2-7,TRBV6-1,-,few,CASSFGLHSYEQYF,TGTGCCAGCAGTTTCGGACTACATTCCTACGAGCAGTACTTC
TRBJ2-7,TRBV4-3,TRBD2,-,CASSQERGAGGGQYF,TGCGCCAGCAGCCAAGAAAGAGGAGCCGGCGGGGGGCAGTACTTC
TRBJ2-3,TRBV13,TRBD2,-,CASSAETSGGATDTQYF,TGTGCCAGCAGCGCCGAGACTAGCGGGGGAGCCACAGATACGCAGTATTTT
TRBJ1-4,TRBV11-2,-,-,CASSGRATGEKLFF,TGTGCCAGCAGTGGACGGGCTACGGGTGAAAAACTGTTTTTT
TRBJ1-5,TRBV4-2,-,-,CASSQDLTNQPQHF,TGTGCCAGCAGCCAAGATCTGACAAATCAGCCCCAGCATTTT
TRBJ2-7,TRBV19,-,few,CASSFDNSYEQYF,TGTGCCAGTAGTTTTGACAACTCCTACGAGCAGTACTTC
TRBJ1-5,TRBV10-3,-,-,CAISESGVTQHF,TGTGCCATCAGTGAGTCGGGGGTGACCCAGCATTTT
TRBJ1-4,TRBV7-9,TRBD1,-,CASSLGEGAHEKLFF,TGTGCCAGCAGCTTAGGCGAGGGGGCGCATGAAAAACTGTTTTTT
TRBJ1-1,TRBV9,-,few,CASSVDGGTEAFF,TGTGCCAGCAGCGTAGATGGGGGAACTGAAGCTTTCTTT
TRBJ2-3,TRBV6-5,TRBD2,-,CASSYSGGSSTDTQYF,TGTGCCAGCAGTTACTCGGGGGGGAGTAGCACAGATACGCAGTATTTT
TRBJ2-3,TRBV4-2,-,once,CASSQGADLTDTQYF,TGTGCCAGCAGCCAAGGGGCGGACCTCACAGATACGCAGTATTTT
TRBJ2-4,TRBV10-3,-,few,CAISEHRNIQYF,TGTGCCATCAGTGAGCACCGGAACATTCAGTACTTC
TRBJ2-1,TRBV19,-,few,CASSIWPPGYNEQFF,TGTGCCAGTAGTATTTGGCCCCCCGGTTACAATGAGCAGTTCTTC
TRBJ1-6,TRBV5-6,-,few,CASRQKDNSPLHF,TGTGCCAGTAGACAGAAAGATAATTCACCCCTCCACTTT
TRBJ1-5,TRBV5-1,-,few,CASSLGDRGPQHF,TGCGCCAGCAGCTTGGGGGATCGGGGGCCCCAGCATTTT
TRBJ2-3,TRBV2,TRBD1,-,CASGGQGGDTQYF,TGTGCCAGCGGGGGACAGGGGGGTGATACGCAGTATTTT
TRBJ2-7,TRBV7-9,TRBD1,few,CASRTGDGEQYF,TGTGCCAGCAGAACAGGGGACGGCGAGCAGTACTTC
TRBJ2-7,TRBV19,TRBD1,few,CASSPLRDRSHSYEQYF,TGTGCCAGTAGTCCCCTCCGGGACAGGAGCCACTCCTACGAGCAGTACTTC
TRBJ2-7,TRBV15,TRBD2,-,CATSRARVLAGDYEQYF,TGTGCCACCAGCAGAGCACGTGTGCTAGCGGGAGATTACGAGCAGTACTTC
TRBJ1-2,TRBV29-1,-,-,CSVAGDGYTF,TGCAGCGTTGCCGGGGATGGCTACACCTTC
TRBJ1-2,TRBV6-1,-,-,CASSESGAIAGNYGYTF,TGTGCCAGCAGTGAAAGTGGAGCCATCGCGGGGAACTATGGCTACACCTTC
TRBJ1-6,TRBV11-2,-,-,CASSQIGSPLHF,TGTGCCAGCAGCCAAATTGGGTCACCCCTCCACTTT
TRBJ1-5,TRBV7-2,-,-,CASSFTGGGNQPQHF,TGTGCCAGCAGCTTTACGGGCGGGGGCAATCAGCCCCAGCATTTT
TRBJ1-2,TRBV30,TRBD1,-,CAWELLGTDQKRDYGYTF,TGTGCCTGGGAACTCCTCGGGACAGATCAAAAAAGGGACTATGGCTACACCTTC
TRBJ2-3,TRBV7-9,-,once,CASTRDTDTQYF,TGTGCCAGCACTCGCGACACAGATACGCAGTATTTT
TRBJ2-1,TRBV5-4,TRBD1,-,CASSLARFRQGSYNEQFF,TGTGCCAGCAGCTTGGCCCGTTTTAGACAGGGGTCCTACAATGAGCAGTTCTTC
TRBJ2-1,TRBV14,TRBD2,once,CASSLHASGGYNEQFF,TGTGCCAGCAGCCTTCATGCTAGCGGGGGTTACAATGAGCAGTTCTTC
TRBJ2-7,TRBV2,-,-,CASPKDRTSYEQYF,TGTGCCAGCCCAAAGGACAGAACATCCTACGAGCAGTACTTC
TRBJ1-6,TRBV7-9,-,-,CASSLGGSPLHF,TGTGCCAGCAGCTTAGGGGGTTCACCCCTCCACTTT
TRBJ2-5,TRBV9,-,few,CASSVGPRGETQYF,TGTGCCAGCAGCGTCGGGCCAAGGGGAGAGACCCAGTACTTC
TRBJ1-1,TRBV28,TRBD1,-,CASSKDRGLMNTEAFF,TGTGCCAGCAGTAAAGACAGGGGCCTCATGAACACTGAAGCTTTCTTT
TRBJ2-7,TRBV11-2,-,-,CASSYRPYEQYF,TGTGCCAGCAGCTACCGGCCCTACGAGCAGTACTTC
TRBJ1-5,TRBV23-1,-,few,CASSHPTTQPQHF,TGCGCCAGCAGTCACCCGACAACACAGCCCCAGCATTTT
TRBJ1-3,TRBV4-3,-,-,CASSQVAGAGNTIYF,TGCGCCAGCAGCCAAGTGGCGGGGGCTGGAAACACCATATATTTT
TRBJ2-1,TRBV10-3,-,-,CAISGPSNEQFF,TGTGCCATCAGTGGACCGTCAAATGAGCAGTTCTTC
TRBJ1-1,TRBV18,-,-,CASSPPVRAEAFF,TGTGCCAGCTCACCACCGGTTAGGGCTGAAGCTTTCTTT
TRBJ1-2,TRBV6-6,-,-,CASSRTAGYTF,TGTGCCAGCAGCAGGACCGCTGGCTACACCTTC
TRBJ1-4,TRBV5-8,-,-,CASSLGGEKLFF,TGTGCCAGCAGCTTGGGCGGGGAAAAACTGTTTTTT
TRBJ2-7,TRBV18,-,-,CASSPGRVTYEQYF,TGTGCCAGCTCACCAGGGCGGGTTACCTACGAGCAGTACTTC
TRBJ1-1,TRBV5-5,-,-,CASSQEGGSFPTEAFF,TGTGCCAGCAGTCAGGAGGGGGGTTCCTTTCCCACTGAAGCTTTCTTT
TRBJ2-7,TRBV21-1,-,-,CASSKVPLRYSYEQYF,TGTGCCAGCAGCAAAGTCCCCCTTCGTTATTCCTACGAGCAGTACTTC
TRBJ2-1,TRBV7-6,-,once,CASSSLLTNEQFF,TGTGCCAGCAGTTCACTCCTGACCAATGAGCAGTTCTTC
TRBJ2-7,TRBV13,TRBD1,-,CASSLVTGDRGYEQYF,TGTGCCAGCAGCTTAGTTACGGGGGACAGGGGCTACGAGCAGTACTTC
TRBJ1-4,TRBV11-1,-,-,CASTHGDEKLFF,TGTGCCAGCACCCACGGGGATGAAAAACTGTTTTTT
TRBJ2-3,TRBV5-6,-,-,CASSLLPDGSSTDTQYF,TGTGCCAGCAGCTTGCTTCCGGACGGAAGTAGCACAGATACGCAGTATTTT
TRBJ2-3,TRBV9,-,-,CASSVALGADTQYF,TGTGCCAGCAGCGTAGCTTTGGGGGCAGATACGCAGTATTTT
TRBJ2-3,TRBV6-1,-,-,CASSETGRVRTDTQYF,TGTGCCAGCAGTGAAACAGGGAGGGTAAGGACAGATACGCAGTATTTT
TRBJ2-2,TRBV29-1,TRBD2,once,CSVGWEGLAGELFF,TGCAGCGTTGGATGGGAGGGCCTTGCCGGGGAGCTGTTTTTT
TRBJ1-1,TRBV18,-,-,CASSPLVNTEAFF,TGTGCCAGCTCACCACTAGTGAACACTGAAGCTTTCTTT
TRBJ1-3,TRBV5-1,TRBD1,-,CASSSGTGIYSGNTIYF,TGCGCCAGCAGCTCCGGGACAGGGATCTACTCTGGAAACACCATATATTTT
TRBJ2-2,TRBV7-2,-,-,CASSLTGSGTGELFF,TGTGCCAGCAGCTTAACAGGGTCGGGCACCGGGGAGCTGTTTTTT
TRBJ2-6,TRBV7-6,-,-,CASSSGANVLTF,TGTGCCAGCAGCTCTGGGGCCAACGTCCTGACTTTC
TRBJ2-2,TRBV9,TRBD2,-,CASSLTGKREWAGELFF,TGTGCCAGCAGCCTTACGGGAAAGCGGGAGTGGGCCGGGGAGCTGTTTTTT
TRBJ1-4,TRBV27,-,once,CASSPNLVGEKLFF,TGTGCCAGCAGTCCCAACCTCGTCGGAGAAAAACTGTTTTTT
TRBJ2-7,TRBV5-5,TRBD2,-,CASSLGLAAGEQYF,TGTGCCAGCAGCTTGGGACTAGCGGCTGGTGAGCAGTACTTC